Presented here are 24 T cell receptor beta chains from one specimen sequenced in a study of long-term antiretroviral therapy in people with HIV. Sequencing used immunoSEQ v3.0 at survey level. Repertoires were generated with immunoSEQ multiplex PCR, while TCRdb's copy carries only in-frame clones and drops some. In the table there are 20,000 to 30,000 clones, roughly 87% of which are singletons. Sequencing used unsorted PBMCs, obtained 1.8 years before starting antiretroviral therapy. These receptors all come from a man between 50 and 59 years old with HIV.

The chain couples TRBV7-9 to TRBJ2-3, with 7 bases lining up with TRBD1. J was trimmed by 2 bases and V by 5 bases; bases with no gene match: 4. CDR1 and CDR2 (germline): SEHNR, FQNEAQ (reference sequence). The CDR3 covers 14 residues. The CDR3 DNA is TGTGCCAGCAGCACAGGGACAGACACAGATACGCAGTATTTT. It is translated as CASSTGTDTDTQYF.

The chain links TRBV28 to TRBJ2-7; 10 bases are shared with TRBD1. The CDR3 consists of 14 residues. Germline assignment: CDR1 MDHEN and CDR2 SYDVKM. J lost 2 bases, V lost 7 bases, and 5 bases had no gene match. Here the CDR3 DNA reads TGTGCCAGCACCCCGGGACAGGGGACCTACGAGCAGTACTTC. Protein: CASTPGQGTYEQYF.

CDR3 sequence (DNA): TGTGCCAGCAGCGTAGGGGGTGGGGAGGTCACAGATACGCAGTATTTT. It specifies CASSVGGGEVTDTQYF. The chain combines TRBV9 with TRBJ2-3, with D possibly matching TRBD2 (6 bases). Germline CDR1 is SGDLS and CDR2 is YYNGEE. The CDR3 extends over 16 amino acids. Trimming pared 0 bases from V and 2 bases from J, leaving 13 bases between.

The V and J genes are TRBV15 and TRBJ2-7; the match to TRBD2 covers 7 bases. From germline, CDR1 is LNHNV and CDR2 YYDKDF (reference sequence). Trimming removed 0 bases from V and 4 bases from J; junction bases left unmatched: 12. The CDR3 runs to 17 residues. The CDR3, as DNA: TGTGCCACCAGCAGAGATAGGCCAGCGGCCGGGAGGTACGAGCAGTACTTC. Amino acid sequence: CATSRDRPAAGRYEQYF.

DNA for the CDR3: TGTGCCAGCAGTGACTCCTCATCTTACGAGCAGTACTTC. Protein product: CASSDSSSYEQYF. The chain joins TRBV25-1 to TRBJ2-7; D is unresolved. This CDR3 has 13 residues. Germline V gene sequence: CDR1 MGHDK, CDR2 SYGVNS. The V end lost 3 bases, the J end lost 4 bases, and 10 bases lay between the germline ends.

The chain combines TRBV4-3 with TRBJ2-3; TRBD2 aligns across 13 bases. Germline V gene sequence: CDR1 LGHNA, CDR2 YSLEER. With 0 bases clipped from V and 4 bases from J, the junction kept 7 bases outside the gene matches. This CDR3 region has 18 residues. Here the CDR3 DNA reads TGCGCCAGCAGCCAAGAAGGGGGAACTAGCGGGGGGGCAGATACGCAGTATTTT. This sequence encodes CASSQEGGTSGGADTQYF.

This clone is a singleton in its sample. The rearrangement uses TRBV28 and TRBJ1-6, with D perhaps matching TRBD1 (5 bases). CDR1 is MDHEN, CDR2 SYDVKM, per germline. Between the trimmed V and J ends, which lost 6 bases and 10 bases, there was a span of 13 bases. The CDR3 is 13 residues long. CDR3 bases: TGTGCCAGCAGGCCGCTCAGGGAGTCACCCCTCCACTTT. Residues: CASRPLRESPLHF. The whole variable domain, filled in from reference TRBV28 and TRBJ1-6, reads DVKVTQSSRYLVKRTGEKVFLECVQDMDHENMFWYRQDPGLGLRLIYFSYDVKMKEKGDIPEGYSVSREKKERFSLILESASTNQTSMYLCASRPLRESPLHFGNGTRLTVT.

V usage is TRBV5-1 and J usage is TRBJ1-1; D unresolved. V lost 4 bases and J 5 bases, leaving 15 bases between the germline ends. This CDR3 has 14 amino acids. Germline V CDR1 and CDR2: SGHRS, YFSETQ. The CDR3 sequence is CASSPGFHGTEAFF. The CDR3 nucleotides read TGCGCCAGCAGCCCAGGATTCCACGGGACTGAAGCTTTCTTT.

The gene calls are TRBV5-6 and TRBJ2-5; D not resolved. CDR1 and CDR2 from the germline V gene are SGHDT and YYEEEE. This CDR3 contains 11 residues. Trimming took 3 bases from V and 5 from J, leaving 5 bases between them. The CDR3 coding sequence is TGTGCCAGCAGCTACTATGAGACCCAGTACTTC. Its translation: CASSYYETQYF.

The V gene is TRBV9, the J gene TRBJ1-4; D perhaps matches TRBD1 (6 bases). The CDR3 extends over 14 amino acids. Germline assignment: CDR1 SGDLS and CDR2 YYNGEE. Trimming cost V 4 bases and J 8 bases, with 15 bases left between them. In nucleotides, the CDR3 is TGTGCCAGCAGCCAACAGGGTACGGGCGAAAAACTGTTTTTT. Its translation is CASSQQGTGEKLFF. Full variable domain (remainder filled in from reference TRBV9 and TRBJ1-4): DSGVTQTPKHLITATGQRVTLRCSPRSGDLSVYWYQQSLDQGLQFLIQYYNGEERAKGNILERFSAQQFPDLHSELNLSSLELGDSALYFCASSQQGTGEKLFFGSGTQLSVL.

CDR3 residues: CASNWPPGELFF. The CDR3 bases are TGTGCCAGCAACTGGCCACCCGGGGAGCTGTTTTTT. The chain recombines TRBV7-2 with TRBJ2-2, with D unclear. Germline V CDR1 and CDR2: SGHTA, FQGNSA. V lost 7 bases and J 6 bases, leaving 9 bases between the germline ends. The CDR3 sequence is 12 residues long.

The V gene is TRBV7-9, the J gene TRBJ2-7; unclear D gene. The CDR3 runs to 13 residues. Trimming removed 0 bases at V and 2 bases at J, with 5 bases between. The V gene's germline CDR1 is SEHNR and CDR2 FQNEAQ (reference sequence). Here the CDR3 reads CASSLAAPYEQYF. The CDR3 region has the DNA TGTGCCAGCAGCTTAGCGGCACCCTACGAGCAGTACTTC.

The table lists this clone with a count of one. The chain couples TRBV5-6 to TRBJ2-6; D is possibly TRBD2 (6 bases). V lost 0 bases, J lost 2 bases, and 6 bases lay in between. This CDR3 region has 15 residues. Germline-derived CDR1 and CDR2 are SGHDT and YYEEEE. This chain's CDR3 is CASSLGGAGANVLTF. CDR3 bases: TGTGCCAGCAGCTTGGGGGGGGCTGGGGCCAACGTCCTGACTTTC.

CDR3 in amino acids: CASSAHPRGQGDEQYF. The CDR3 DNA is TGTGCCAGCAGCGCCCACCCCAGAGGACAGGGCGACGAGCAGTACTTC. This chain joins TRBV9 and TRBJ2-7; 8 bases match TRBD1. The germline CDR1 and CDR2 sequences are SGDLS and YYNGEE. Trimming at V came to 3 bases and at J to 5 bases, leaving 13 bases not matched to a gene. This CDR3 is 16 amino acids long.

This chain connects TRBV6-5 to TRBJ2-3; 7 nucleotides line up with TRBD2. The V and J ends lost 0 bases and 11 bases, in that order; junction bases with no gene match: 14. This CDR3 is built from 16 residues. CDR1 and CDR2 from the germline V gene are MNHEY and SVGAGI. CDR3 amino acids: CASSYSSGTGAAGQYF. The CDR3 DNA sequence: TGTGCCAGCAGTTACTCCAGCGGGACTGGAGCAGCCGGGCAGTATTTT.

This clone occurred once. V gene TRBV2 combines with J gene TRBJ1-4; TRBD1 agrees at 8 bases. There are 12 residues in the CDR3. V dropped 2 bases and J dropped 12; count of bases not matched to a gene: 2. The V gene's germline CDR1 is SNHLY and CDR2 FYNNEI. CDR3 in DNA: TGTGCCAGCAGTGAACAGGGGGCTGAACTGTTTTTT. Protein: CASSEQGAELFF. The full variable domain, in which reference TRBV2 and TRBJ1-4 provide the parts outside the CDR3, is EPEVTQTPSHQVTQMGQEVILRCVPISNHLYFYWYRQILGQKVEFLVSFYNNEISEKSEIFDDQFSVERPDGSNFTLKIRSTKLEDSAMYFCASSEQGAELFFGSGTQLSVL.

This chain uses TRBV7-2 with TRBJ1-1, with unresolved D. Germline V lookup: CDR1 SGHTA, CDR2 FQGNSA. Trimming pared 4 bases from V and 8 bases from J, leaving 11 bases between. The CDR3 has 12 residues. CDR3 DNA: TGTGCCAGCAGCTCGAGGACCAGAGAAGCTTTCTTT. It translates to CASSSRTREAFF.

The chain has TRBV7-9 and TRBJ1-1; the match to TRBD1 covers 9 bases. V shed 5 bases, J shed 1 base, and the junction held 5 bases outside the gene matches. The length of the CDR3 is 15 residues. Germline V lookup: CDR1 SEHNR, CDR2 FQNEAQ (reference sequence). CDR3 in DNA: TGTGCCAGCAGCGGGGGGGACAGGGCGAACACTGAAGCTTTCTTT. Amino acid sequence: CASSGGDRANTEAFF.

The gene calls are TRBV7-9 and TRBJ2-3, with 7 positions matching TRBD1. The length of the CDR3 is 16 residues. The V and J ends lost 5 bases and 2 bases, in that order; junction bases with no gene match: 10. Looked up from germline, CDR1 is SEHNR and CDR2 is FQNEAQ (reference sequence). CDR3 protein: CASSPEGQLITDTQYF. CDR3 DNA sequence: TGTGCCAGCAGCCCCGAGGGACAGCTTATCACAGATACGCAGTATTTT.

The J gene is TRBJ2-2, the V gene TRBV4-1, with 7 positions matching TRBD1. V lost 3 bases, J lost 3 bases, and 10 bases stayed unmatched. Germline V gene lookup returns CDR1 MGHRA and CDR2 YSYEKL. The CDR3 length is 17 residues. The CDR3 spells CASSHIKGALDTGELFF. CDR3 DNA: TGCGCCAGCAGCCATATCAAGGGGGCATTAGACACCGGGGAGCTGTTTTTT.

The rearrangement uses TRBV5-4 and TRBJ1-5; 7 nucleotides agree with TRBD1. From germline, CDR1 is SGHNT and CDR2 YYREEE (reference sequence). The CDR3 length is 16 residues. After removal of 2 bases from V and 4 bases from J, the junction contained 9 bases not matched to a gene. CDR3 DNA: TGTGCCAGCAGCTTTTCGGGAGGGGGCTCGAATCAGCCCCAGCATTTT. This codes for CASSFSGGGSNQPQHF.

CDR3 nucleotide sequence: TGTGCCAGCTCACCTCAAGGGGGGCGAGACACTGAAGCTTTCTTT. Protein sequence: CASSPQGGRDTEAFF. The rearrangement joins TRBV18 to TRBJ1-1, with D possibly matching TRBD1 (6 bases). V was trimmed by 3 bases and J by 3 bases, leaving 14 bases between them. This CDR3 has 15 residues. The germline CDR1 and CDR2 sequences are KGHSH and LQKENI.

The chain joins TRBV7-3 to TRBJ2-2; D possibly corresponds to TRBD1 (6 bases). CDR1 is SGHTA, CDR2 FQGTGA, per germline. The CDR3 extends over 13 amino acids. V lost 7 bases and J 6 bases, leaving 12 bases between the germline ends. CDR3 amino acids: CASTPGVAGELFF. The CDR3 DNA is TGTGCCAGCACTCCAGGGGTGGCCGGGGAGCTGTTTTTT.

The chain is built from TRBV15 and TRBJ2-7, with TRBD1 matching 8 bases. The CDR3 loop spans 13 amino acids. V trimming: 3 bases; J trimming: 4 bases; junction bases outside the gene matches: 2. The V gene's germline CDR1 is LNHNV and CDR2 YYDKDF (reference sequence). This CDR3 reads CATSRDRVYEQYF. DNA of the CDR3: TGTGCCACCAGCAGGGACAGGGTGTACGAGCAGTACTTC.